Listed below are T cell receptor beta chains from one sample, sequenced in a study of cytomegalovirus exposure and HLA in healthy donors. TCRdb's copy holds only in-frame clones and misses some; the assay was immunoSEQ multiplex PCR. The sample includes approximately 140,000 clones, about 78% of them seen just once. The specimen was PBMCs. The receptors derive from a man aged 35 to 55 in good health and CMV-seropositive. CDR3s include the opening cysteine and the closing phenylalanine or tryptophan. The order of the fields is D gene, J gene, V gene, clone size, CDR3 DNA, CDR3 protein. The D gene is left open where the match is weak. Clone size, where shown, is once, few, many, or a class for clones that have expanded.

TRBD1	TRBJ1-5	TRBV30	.	TGTGCCTTCGGACAGGAAAATCAGCCCCAGCATTTT	CAFGQENQPQHF
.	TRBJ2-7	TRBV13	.	TGTGCCAGCAGCTTAGGAAGGCAGGGGTCCTACGAGCAGTACTTC	CASSLGRQGSYEQYF
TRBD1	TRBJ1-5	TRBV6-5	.	TGTGCCAGCGCTGACAGGGATAGCAATCAGCCCCAGCATTTT	CASADRDSNQPQHF
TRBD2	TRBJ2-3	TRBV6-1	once	TGTGCCAGCAGTGAATGGCTAGCGGGAAGTGAGGATACGCAGTATTTT	CASSEWLAGSEDTQYF
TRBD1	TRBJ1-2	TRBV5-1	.	TGCGCCAGCAGCGATCGGGACAGGGCTCTCGTCTCCTACACCTTC	CASSDRDRALVSYTF
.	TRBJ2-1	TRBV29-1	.	TGCAGCGTTGAAGTTTTTCGGGGGATCGATTACAATGAGCAGTTCTTC	CSVEVFRGIDYNEQFF
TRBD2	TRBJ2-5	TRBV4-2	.	TGTGCCAGCAGCGTTCTTAGCGGGGGGGCAGGTGAGACCCAGTACTTC	CASSVLSGGAGETQYF
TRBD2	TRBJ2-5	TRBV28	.	TGTGCCAGCAGATCTAGCGGGAAAGAGACCCAGTACTTC	CASRSSGKETQYF
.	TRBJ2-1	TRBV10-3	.	TGTGCCACCCGAGGGGGTAATGAGCAGTTCTTC	CATRGGNEQFF
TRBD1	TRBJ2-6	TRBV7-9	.	TGTGCCAGCAGCAGGAACCCAGGGGGCGCATTTGGGGCCAACGTCCTGACTTTC	CASSRNPGGAFGANVLTF
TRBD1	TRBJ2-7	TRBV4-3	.	TGCGCCAGCAGCCATAGTTGGGACAGGGAACACCTTTTAGCGTACGAGCAGTACTTC	CASSHSWDREHLLAYEQYF
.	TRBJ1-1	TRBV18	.	TGTGCCAGCTCACCGGTTCGAGGGCGGAACACTGAAGCTTTCTTT	CASSPVRGRNTEAFF
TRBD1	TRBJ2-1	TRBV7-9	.	TGTGCCAGCAGCCCCCGACAGGGCGTACCTAATGAGCAGTTCTTC	CASSPRQGVPNEQFF
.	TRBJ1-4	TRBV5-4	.	TGTGCCAGCAGCTTGGCCGGCAGGGGAAGTGAAAAACTGTTTTTT	CASSLAGRGSEKLFF
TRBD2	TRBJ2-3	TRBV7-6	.	TGTGCCAGCAGCACTACTAGCGGGGGGGCCCCAGATACGCAGTATTTT	CASSTTSGGAPDTQYF
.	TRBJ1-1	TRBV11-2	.	TGTGCCAGCAGCTTAGGGGCAGGGGTAGCTTTCTTT	CASSLGAGVAFF
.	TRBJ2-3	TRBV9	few	TGTGCCAGCAGCCTTTCGGGGTTTTTCACAGATACGCAGTATTTT	CASSLSGFFTDTQYF
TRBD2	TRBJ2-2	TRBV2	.	TGTGCCAGCAGTGAACGCGGTAGCGGGGGGGCCGGCGGGGAGCTGTTTTTT	CASSERGSGGAGGELFF
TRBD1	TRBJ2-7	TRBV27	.	TGTGCCAGCAGTCCAGGGACAGGACACTACGAGCAGTACTTC	CASSPGTGHYEQYF
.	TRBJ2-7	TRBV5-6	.	TGTGCCAGCAGCTTGTGGGCGGGGTACGAGCAGTACTTC	CASSLWAGYEQYF
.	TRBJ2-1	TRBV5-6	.	TGTGCCAGCAGCTCCCTTTTGTCGGGTTCTGGGCAGTTCTTC	CASSSLLSGSGQFF
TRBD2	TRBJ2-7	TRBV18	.	TGTGCCAGCTCACCCGGACTAGGAGGACCCTACGAGCAGTACTTC	CASSPGLGGPYEQYF
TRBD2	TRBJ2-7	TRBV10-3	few	TGTGCCATCGGGACTAGCGGGAGCTCCTACGAGCAGTACTTC	CAIGTSGSSYEQYF
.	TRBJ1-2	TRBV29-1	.	TGCAGCGTTGAGGGGAGAGGCTACACCTTC	CSVEGRGYTF
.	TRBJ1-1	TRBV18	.	TGTGCCAGCTCACCGGACACCCCCCTCATAGGCACTGAAGCTTTCTTT	CASSPDTPLIGTEAFF
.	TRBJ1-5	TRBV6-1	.	TGTGCCAGCAGTGAAATTTGGGAGGGCAATCAGCCCCAGCATTTT	CASSEIWEGNQPQHF
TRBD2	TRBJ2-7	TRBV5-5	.	TGTGCCAGCAGGGATGGACTAGCGGGAGCGTACGAGCAGTACTTC	CASRDGLAGAYEQYF
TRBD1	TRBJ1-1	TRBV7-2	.	TGTGCCAGCAGCCGCTCGGGACAGGGGTTCACTGAAGCTTTCTTT	CASSRSGQGFTEAFF
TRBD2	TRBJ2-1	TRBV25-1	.	TGTGCCAGCAGTGAACTAGCGGGATTAGGGGGGCCATACAATGAGCAGTTCTTC	CASSELAGLGGPYNEQFF
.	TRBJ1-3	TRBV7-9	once	TGTGCCAGCAGCGCTCGACAGGTTCCCTCTGGAAACACCATATATTTT	CASSARQVPSGNTIYF
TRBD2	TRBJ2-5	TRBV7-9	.	TGTGCCAGCAGCCCAGACCTAGCGGGGTCCCAAGAGACCCAGTACTTC	CASSPDLAGSQETQYF
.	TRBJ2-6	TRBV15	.	TGTGCCACCGCCATGGACAGAAACTCTGGGGCCAACGTCCTGACTTTC	CATAMDRNSGANVLTF
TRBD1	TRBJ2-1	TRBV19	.	TGTGCCAGTAATAGGGGACAGGGATACAATGAGCAGTTCTTC	CASNRGQGYNEQFF
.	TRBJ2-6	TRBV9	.	TGTGCCAGCAGCGTAGAGGCAGGGACTTACCTCACTGGGGCCAACGTCCTGACTTTC	CASSVEAGTYLTGANVLTF
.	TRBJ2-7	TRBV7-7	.	TGTGCTAGCAGCCCAGGGCTCACCAACTACGAGCAGTACTTC	CASSPGLTNYEQYF
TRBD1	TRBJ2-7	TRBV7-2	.	TGTGCCAGCAGTCGAACCGGGACAGGGGGCAGCGAGCAGTACTTC	CASSRTGTGGSEQYF
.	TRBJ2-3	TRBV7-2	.	TGTGCCAGCAGCCGTAGCACAGATACGCAGTATTTT	CASSRSTDTQYF
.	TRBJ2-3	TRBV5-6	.	TGTGCCAGCAGTCTTAGCACAGATACGCAGTATTTT	CASSLSTDTQYF
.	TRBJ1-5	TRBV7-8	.	TGTGCCAGCAGCTTAGTGCGGGGGTCTGCCGCTCAGCCCCAGCATTTT	CASSLVRGSAAQPQHF
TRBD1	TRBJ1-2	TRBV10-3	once	TGTGCCATCAGGGGGACAGGCGGAGCTGGCTACACCTTC	CAIRGTGGAGYTF
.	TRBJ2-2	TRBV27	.	TGTGCCAGCAGACTCCTTAACACCGGGGAGCTGTTTTTT	CASRLLNTGELFF
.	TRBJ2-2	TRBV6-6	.	TGTGCCAGCAGTTCTCATACAGGGTCCGGGGAGCTGTTTTTT	CASSSHTGSGELFF
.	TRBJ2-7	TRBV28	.	TGTGCCAGCAGTCCCTGGCAGGAGGGCTCCTACGAGCAGTACTTC	CASSPWQEGSYEQYF
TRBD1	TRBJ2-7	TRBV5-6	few	TGTGCCAGCAGCTACCGACAGGGGTACGAGCAGTACTTC	CASSYRQGYEQYF
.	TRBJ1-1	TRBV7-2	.	TGTGCCACAGGAGGGAGGCTCATGAACACTGAAGCTTTCTTT	CATGGRLMNTEAFF
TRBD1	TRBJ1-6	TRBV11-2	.	TGTGCCAGCAGCTTAGCCCCAGGGGGGTGGAATTCACCCCTCCACTTT	CASSLAPGGWNSPLHF
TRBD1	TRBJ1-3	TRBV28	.	TGTGCCAGCAGTTCAAGGACAGGGCGGCACACCATATATTTT	CASSSRTGRHTIYF
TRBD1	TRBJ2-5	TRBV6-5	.	TGTGCCAGCAGTTACTCGGGACAGCAAGAGACCCAGTACTTC	CASSYSGQQETQYF
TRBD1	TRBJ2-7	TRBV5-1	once	TGCGCCAGCAGCATTGGACAGGGGGCGGCTCAGATGTCGGGCGAGCAGTACTTC	CASSIGQGAAQMSGEQYF
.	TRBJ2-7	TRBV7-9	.	TGTGCCAGCAGCTTAGCGCACAGGGACCCCTACGAGCAGTACTTC	CASSLAHRDPYEQYF
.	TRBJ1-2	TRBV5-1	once	TGCGCCAGCAGCTTGGGTACCGCGAACTATGGCTACACCTTC	CASSLGTANYGYTF
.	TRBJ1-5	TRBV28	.	TGTGCCAGCAGTTTATCCGGGCAGCCCCAGCATTTT	CASSLSGQPQHF